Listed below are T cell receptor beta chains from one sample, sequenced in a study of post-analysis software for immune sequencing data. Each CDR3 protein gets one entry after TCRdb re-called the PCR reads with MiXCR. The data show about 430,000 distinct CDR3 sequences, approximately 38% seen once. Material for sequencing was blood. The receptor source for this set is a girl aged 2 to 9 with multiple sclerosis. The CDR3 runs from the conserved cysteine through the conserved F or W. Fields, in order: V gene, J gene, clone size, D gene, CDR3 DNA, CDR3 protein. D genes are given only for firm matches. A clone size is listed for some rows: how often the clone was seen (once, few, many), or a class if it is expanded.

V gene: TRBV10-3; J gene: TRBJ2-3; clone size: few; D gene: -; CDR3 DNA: TGTGCCATCAAGCGGACAGCCGAAACAGATACGCAGTATTTT; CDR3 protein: CAIKRTAETDTQYF
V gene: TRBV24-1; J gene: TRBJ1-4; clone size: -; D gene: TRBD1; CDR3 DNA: TGTGCCACCAGTGAGAAACAGGGGACTAATGAAAAACTGTTTTTT; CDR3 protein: CATSEKQGTNEKLFF
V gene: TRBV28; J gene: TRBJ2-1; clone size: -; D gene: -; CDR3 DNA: TGTGCCAGTGGGACCTCGGAGGTAAATGAGCAGTTCTTC; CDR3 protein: CASGTSEVNEQFF
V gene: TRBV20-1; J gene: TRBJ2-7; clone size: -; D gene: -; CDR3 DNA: TGCAGTGCTAGCCATCACCAGGGAAGCTTCTACGAGCAGTACTTC; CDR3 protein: CSASHHQGSFYEQYF
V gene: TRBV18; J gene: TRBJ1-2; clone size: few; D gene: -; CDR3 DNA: TGTGCCAGCTCACCAGCTGCTTTAGAGTCTAACTATGGCTACACCTTC; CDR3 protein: CASSPAALESNYGYTF
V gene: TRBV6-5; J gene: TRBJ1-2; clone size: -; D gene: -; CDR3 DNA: TGTGCCAGCAGGTCCGCCGAACAAGGCTACACCTTC; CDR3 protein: CASRSAEQGYTF
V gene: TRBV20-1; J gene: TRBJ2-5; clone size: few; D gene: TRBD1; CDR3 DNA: TGCAGTGCTAGCGAACCCGGGACAGCGGAGACCCAGTACTTC; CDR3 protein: CSASEPGTAETQYF
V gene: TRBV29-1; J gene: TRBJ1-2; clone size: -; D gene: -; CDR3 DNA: TGCAGCGTTGACCAGGGTGGTGGCTACACCTTC; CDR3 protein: CSVDQGGGYTF
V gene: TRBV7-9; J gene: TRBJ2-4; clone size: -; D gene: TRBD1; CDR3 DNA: TGTGCCAGCAGCTTACATACAGGGGAATGGCAGTACTTC; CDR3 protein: CASSLHTGEWQYF
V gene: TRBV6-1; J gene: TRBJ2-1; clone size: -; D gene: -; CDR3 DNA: TGTGCCAGCAGTGAACCAGGGACCCCTTTCAATGAGCAGTTCTTC; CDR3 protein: CASSEPGTPFNEQFF
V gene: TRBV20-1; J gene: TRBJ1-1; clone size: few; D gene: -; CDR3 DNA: TGCAGTGCTACGGTGTTAGCGGGGGATCGGAACACTGAAGCTTTCTTT; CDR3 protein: CSATVLAGDRNTEAFF
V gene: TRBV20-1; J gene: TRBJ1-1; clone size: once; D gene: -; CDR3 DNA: TGCAGTGCTAGATCGACGGTCAACACTGAAGCTTTCTTT; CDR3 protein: CSARSTVNTEAFF
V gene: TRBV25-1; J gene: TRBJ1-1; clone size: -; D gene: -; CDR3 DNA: TGTGCCCGCAGTGACTTCATGAACACTGAAGCTTTCTTT; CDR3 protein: CARSDFMNTEAFF